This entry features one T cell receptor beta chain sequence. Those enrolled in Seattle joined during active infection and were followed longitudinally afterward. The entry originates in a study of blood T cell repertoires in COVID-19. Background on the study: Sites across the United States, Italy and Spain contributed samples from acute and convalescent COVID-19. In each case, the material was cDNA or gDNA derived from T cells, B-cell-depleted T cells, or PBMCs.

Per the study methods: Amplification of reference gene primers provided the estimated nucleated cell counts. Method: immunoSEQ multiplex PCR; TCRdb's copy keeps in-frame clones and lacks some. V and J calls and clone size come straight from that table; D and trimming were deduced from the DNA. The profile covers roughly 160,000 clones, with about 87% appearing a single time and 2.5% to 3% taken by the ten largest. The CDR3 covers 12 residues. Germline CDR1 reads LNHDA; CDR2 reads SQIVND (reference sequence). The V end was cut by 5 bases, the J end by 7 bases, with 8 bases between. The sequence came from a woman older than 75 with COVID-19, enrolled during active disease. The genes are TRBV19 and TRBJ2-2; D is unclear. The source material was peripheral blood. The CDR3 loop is CASSFQDGELFF. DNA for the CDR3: TGTGCCAGTAGTTTCCAGGACGGGGAGCTGTTTTTT.